This T cell receptor beta chain comes out of a study of T cell repertoires in ileal Crohn's disease (dated by TCRdb to between 2018 and 2021). Regarding the study in general: The median duration of disease was roughly 7.6 years, and at the time of surgery roughly a third of patients were active smokers. Surgery was performed for a complication in all patients, with stricturing disease in roughly 60% and penetrating disease in around 40%. A Rutgeerts score above i0 was used to define endoscopic postoperative recurrence. TCR repertoire analysis was done in a few dozen Crohn's disease patients from a prospective multicentre cohort. The study ran alongside a multicentre cohort designed to identify predictors of early endoscopic recurrence after ileocolonic resection. A total of about 170 mucosal samples from approximately 57 patients were sequenced, with samples obtained at several locations on the surgical specimen and at postoperative endoscopy. Postoperative therapy was given to about half of the patients, with thiopurines administered to approximately twelve patients and anti-TNF agents administered to under 20 patients. Overall study results and their limits: Sorted CD8 T cells carried more high-frequency clones than CD4 T cells, suggesting mucosal expansions were mainly CD8. Higher percentages of high-frequency clones at the time of surgery were linked to endoscopic recurrence, and every patient with clonality above 26.8% (18/57) had recurrence. A significantly higher proportion of clonal expansions was observed in active smokers at surgery than in non-smokers (about 25% vs 20%, p=0.02). Only a subgroup of patients, of unstated size, had their mucosal CD4 and CD8 T cells sorted and sequenced.

CDR1 and CDR2 are drawn from the germline V gene: MDHEN, SYDVKM. V is cut by 5 bases and J by 11 bases, and the space between the germline ends is 24 bases. Including the terminal cysteine and phenylalanine, the CDR3 comprises 15 residues. Here the CDR3 DNA is all that survives: 45 bases in frame from base 1. Note on this clone: Its recognized antigen is unknown. Base-call qualities are not available, and no considerably larger clone is one nucleotide away.

Around 500 nanograms of biopsy DNA per sample were submitted for commercial TCRB immunosequencing. Adaptive Biotechnology amplified the CDR3 regions from genomic DNA with a two-step multiplex PCR designed to control amplification bias. In the first PCR, primers covered every V and J gene segment, and in the second PCR, barcodes and Illumina adapters were added. CDR3 libraries were sequenced using an Illumina instrument. In the authors' own workflow: The analysis used both the pipelines supplied by the vendor and custom analysis of the raw data in R/Bioconductor with R version 3.3.0. Clonality, ranging from 0 to 1, was calculated as the inverse of the normalised Shannon entropy of all productive clones. The repertoire share taken up by the top 100 clones defined high-frequency clones, and only clones that passed a 95% confidence test were kept. Repertoire diversity was measured with the Simpson index, and overlap between samples was measured with the Morisita-Horn index. TCRdb holds this immuneACCESS table with in-frame rearrangements only. Some clones are missing; in checked studies, unresolved V genes explain under half, and the rest has no known cause. That table furnishes V, J and clone size, whereas the DNA furnished D and trimming. This sample comprises thousands of clones, approximately 92% of them detected only once. Around 1.7% of the sample belongs to the ten largest clones.

Adults with ileal or ileocolonic Crohn's disease and an indication for ileocolonic resection were eligible for inclusion. Before DNA extraction, whole ileal mucosal biopsies were kept frozen at -80 degrees C. Genomic DNA was extracted from frozen whole biopsies with a TRizol-based method and quantified on a NanoDrop 2000 spectrophotometer. The sequenced sample consisted of ileal tissue. The receptor comes from an adult with Crohn's disease. The sequence links TRBV28 to TRBJ1-1; tentative D gene TRBD1, with 6 bases matching. The DNA sequence is TGTGCCAGCAGTCCCCCGGGACACATCGCACTATTGGCTTTCTTT. This yields the protein CASSPPGHIALLAFF.